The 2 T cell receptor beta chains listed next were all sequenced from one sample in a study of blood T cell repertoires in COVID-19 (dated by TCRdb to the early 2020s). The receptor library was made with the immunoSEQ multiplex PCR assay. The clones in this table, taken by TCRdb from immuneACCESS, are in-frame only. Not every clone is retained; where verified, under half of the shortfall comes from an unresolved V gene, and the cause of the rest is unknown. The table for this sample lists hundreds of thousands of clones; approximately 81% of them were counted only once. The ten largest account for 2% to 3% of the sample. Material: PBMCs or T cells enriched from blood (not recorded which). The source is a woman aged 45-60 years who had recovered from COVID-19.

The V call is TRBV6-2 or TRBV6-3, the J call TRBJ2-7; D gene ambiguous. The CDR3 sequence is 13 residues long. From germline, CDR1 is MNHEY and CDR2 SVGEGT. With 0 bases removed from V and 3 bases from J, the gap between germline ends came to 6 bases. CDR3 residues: CASSYSKHYEQYF. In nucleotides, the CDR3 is TGTGCCAGCAGTTACTCGAAGCACTACGAGCAGTACTTC.

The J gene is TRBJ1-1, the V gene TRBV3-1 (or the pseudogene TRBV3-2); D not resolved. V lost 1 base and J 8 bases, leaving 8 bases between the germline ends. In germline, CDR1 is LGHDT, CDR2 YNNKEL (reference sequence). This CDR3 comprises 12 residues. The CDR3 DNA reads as TGTGCCAGCAGCCAAGTGCCGCGAGAAGCTTTCTTT. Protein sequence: CASSQVPREAFF.